The 16 T cell receptor beta chains below come from one sample, sequenced in a study of blood T cell repertoires in COVID-19. Measured with immunoSEQ multiplex PCR; TCRdb has only the in-frame clones, and not every one. The sample yields around 130,000 clones, approximately 89% seen once. Sequencing was carried out using peripheral blood. The source is a human donor in a cohort sampled during active COVID-19.

This chain links TRBV2 with TRBJ2-3; 9 nucleotides align to TRBD2. V was clipped by 4 bases and J by 2 bases; unmatched bases: 4. This CDR3 region has 15 residues. Germline-derived CDR1 and CDR2 are SNHLY and FYNNEI. Written as DNA, the CDR3 is TGTGCCAGCAGTGGAGGGACTAGCTTCACAGATACGCAGTATTTT. This encodes CASSGGTSFTDTQYF.

This sequence joins TRBV7-9 and TRBJ2-2; TRBD1 matches at 7 bases. The CDR3 has 15 residues. V lost 1 base, J lost 4 bases, and 3 bases stayed unmatched. Germline V CDR1 and CDR2: SEHNR, FQNEAQ (reference sequence). The chain's CDR3 is CASSLEGALTGELFF. Written as DNA, the CDR3 is TGTGCCAGCAGCTTAGAGGGGGCGCTCACCGGGGAGCTGTTTTTT.

This clone has just a few counts. This chain uses TRBV5-4 with TRBJ1-2, with TRBD1 matching 7 bases. From germline, CDR1 is SGHNT and CDR2 YYREEE (reference sequence). The trim removed 3 bases at V and 5 bases at J, leaving 7 bases unmatched. The CDR3 runs to 14 residues. The CDR3 DNA sequence: TGTGCCAGCAGCTCTGGGACAGCCCTTTATGGCTACACCTTC. It codes for CASSSGTALYGYTF. Using reference TRBV5-4 and TRBJ1-2 for the parts outside the CDR3, the full variable domain is ETGVTQSPTHLIKTRGQQVTLRCSSQSGHNTVSWYQQALGQGPQFIFQYYREEENGRGNFPPRFSGLQFPNYSSELNVNALELDDSALYLCASSSGTALYGYTFGSGTRLTVV.

This clone was recorded only once. This chain links TRBV19 with TRBJ2-6, with 9 bases fitting TRBD1. Germline V gene data show CDR1 as LNHDA and CDR2 as SQIVND (reference sequence). The CDR3 spans 19 residues. V shed 4 bases and J 2 bases; nucleotides not matched to a gene: 12. The chain's CDR3 is CASSSRPGQGVPGANVLTF. CDR3 bases: TGTGCCAGTAGTAGCAGACCGGGACAGGGAGTACCTGGGGCCAACGTCCTGACTTTC.

V usage is TRBV11-3 and J usage is TRBJ2-3; possibly TRBD1 for D (5 bases). Germline V gene sequence: CDR1 SGHNT, CDR2 YENEEA. V was trimmed by 5 bases and J by 2 bases, leaving 26 bases between them. This CDR3 is 19 amino acids long. In nucleotides, the CDR3 is TGTGCCAGCAGCACGCCCCCTAACAGTTTGGGGCTTTCCACAGATACGCAGTATTTT. Amino acid sequence: CASSTPPNSLGLSTDTQYF.

This chain uses TRBV14 with TRBJ2-1; 7 nucleotides line up with TRBD1. Looked up from germline, CDR1 is SGHDN and CDR2 is FVKESK. Unmatched junction bases numbered 12, after V lost 4 bases and J lost 12 bases. The CDR3 is made up of 14 amino acids. In nucleotides, the CDR3 is TGTGCCAGCAGCCCCTCAGGGGGACAACAACCGCAGTTCTTC. Translation gives CASSPSGGQQPQFF.

The chain has TRBV4-3 and TRBJ1-1; possible D gene TRBD1, 6 bases. Trimming left V 4 bases short and J 8 bases short, with 14 bases between. The CDR3 has 13 amino acids. Germline CDR1 LGHNA, CDR2 YSLEER. The DNA for the CDR3 is TGCGCCAGCAGCCGCTCAGGACAGCAAGAAGCTTTCTTT. This encodes CASSRSGQQEAFF.

Points on this clone: Within the sample, other DNA sequences also encode this same CDR3. The CDR3 DNA reads as TGTGCCAGCAGCCAAGAGCAGGGGAGGGCTGAAGCTTTCTTT. As protein: CASSQEQGRAEAFF. The chain employs TRBV14 and TRBJ1-1; D may be TRBD1 (6 bases). CDR1 and CDR2 from the germline V gene are SGHDN and FVKESK. The CDR3 runs 14 residues. Trimming took off 0 bases at V and 6 bases at J, with 11 bases between the two ends.

The table lists this clone with a count of one. The CDR3 spells CASSSGGNQPQHF. The CDR3 coding sequence is TGTGCCAGCAGTTCGGGGGGCAATCAGCCCCAGCATTTT. This rearrangement joins TRBV2 to TRBJ1-5, with D possibly TRBD1 on 5 matching bases. Germline V gene sequence: CDR1 SNHLY, CDR2 FYNNEI. This CDR3 comprises 13 residues. Trimming cost V 5 bases and J 2 bases, with 7 bases left between them. The entire variable domain, with the rest obtained from reference TRBV2 and TRBJ1-5, is as follows: EPEVTQTPSHQVTQMGQEVILRCVPISNHLYFYWYRQILGQKVEFLVSFYNNEISEKSEIFDDQFSVERPDGSNFTLKIRSTKLEDSAMYFCASSSGGNQPQHFGDGTRLSIL.

This clone was observed a single time. This rearrangement joins TRBV11-2 to TRBJ2-3; 8 positions match TRBD2. CDR1 and CDR2 from the germline V gene are SGHAT and FQNNGV. Germline trimming cut 7 bases from V and 5 bases from J; bases unmatched to any gene: 11. This CDR3 is 15 amino acids long. The CDR3 sequence: CASTTLGLAGDTQYF. The CDR3 bases are TGTGCCAGCACCACCCTCGGGCTAGCGGGAGATACGCAGTATTTT.

A word on this clone: The same CDR3 is also encoded by other DNA sequences in this sample. DNA for the CDR3: TGTGCCAGCAGCTTGGACGGCTACGAGCAGTACTTC. Residues: CASSLDGYEQYF. The rearrangement uses TRBV5-4 and TRBJ2-7; D not resolved. The CDR3 loop spans 12 amino acids. V lost 0 bases to trimming and J lost 3 bases, with 4 bases between them. Looked up from germline, CDR1 is SGHNT and CDR2 is YYREEE (reference sequence).

The chain joins TRBV7-5 to TRBJ2-1; the table's D call, TRBD2, has no DNA check behind it. TRBV7-5 is a pseudogene segment. CDR3 size: 14 residues. CDR3 sequence (DNA): TGTGCCAGAAGCTTTACGACTAGAACGAATGAGCAGTTCTTC. As protein: CARSFTTRTNEQFF.

The chain couples TRBV9 to TRBJ1-5, with TRBD1 matching 7 bases. CDR1 and CDR2 (germline): SGDLS, YYNGEE. The CDR3 sequence is 15 residues long. Trimming removed 0 bases from V and 1 base from J; junction bases left unmatched: 1. The CDR3: CASSVGQGSNQPQHF. CDR3 in DNA: TGTGCCAGCAGCGTAGGACAGGGAAGCAATCAGCCCCAGCATTTT.

The chain combines TRBV11-2 with TRBJ2-3; a possible D gene is TRBD2 (6 bases). V lost 1 base to trimming and J lost 4 bases, with 15 bases between them. The CDR3 is 16 residues long. Germline V gene lookup returns CDR1 SGHAT and CDR2 FQNNGV. CDR3 DNA: TGTGCCAGCAGCTTAGTTGGGGGGTCGCTGGCAGATACGCAGTATTTT. Translating it yields CASSLVGGSLADTQYF.

The gene calls are TRBV7-2 and TRBJ2-5; 8 nucleotides line up with TRBD2. Germline CDR1 reads SGHTA; CDR2 reads FQGNSA. V trimming: 2 bases; J trimming: 5 bases; junction bases outside the gene matches: 7. The CDR3 runs to 15 residues. The DNA of the CDR3 is TGTGCCAGCAGCTTATTCCTCGGGGGGGTGGAGACCCAGTACTTC. Amino acids: CASSLFLGGVETQYF. Full variable domain (remainder filled in from reference TRBV7-2 and TRBJ2-5): GAGVSQSPSNKVTEKGKDVELRCDPISGHTALYWYRQSLGQGLEFLIYFQGNSAPDKSGLPSDRFSAERTGGSVSTLTIQRTQQEDSAVYLCASSLFLGGVETQYFGPGTRLLVL.

V and J are TRBV30 and TRBJ1-2; no clear D. Per germline, CDR1 GTSNPN and CDR2 SVGIG (reference sequence). CDR3 size: 13 residues. V was clipped by 6 bases and J by 10 bases, with 21 bases between them. Here the CDR3 reads CACTKSQPHNYTF. The DNA of the CDR3 is TGTGCCTGCACGAAGTCTCAACCTCACAACTACACCTTC.